This TCR beta chain was found in a study of blood T cell repertoires in COVID-19. About the research overall: Collection of acute and convalescent COVID-19 samples took place in the United States, Italy and Spain. Sources were T cells, B-cell-depleted T cells, or PBMCs; the material itself was cDNA or gDNA.

Here immunoSEQ multiplex PCR was the method, and the copy in TCRdb shows in-frame clones only, minus some. The sample carries 300,000 to 400,000 clones, about 90% recorded once. The CDR3 extends over 13 amino acids. Germline V gives CDR1 LNHDA, CDR2 SQIVND (reference sequence). Trimming took 2 bases from V and 1 from J, leaving 5 bases between them. Patients from Seattle were sampled longitudinally, starting during active infection. The chain carries TRBV19 and TRBJ1-1; the D is unclear. This clonotype was sampled from a woman aged 55 to 70 with COVID-19, enrolled during active disease. Material for sequencing was peripheral blood. The CDR3 DNA is TGTGCCAGTAGTATAAATAAGAACACTGAAGCTTTCTTT. As protein: CASSINKNTEAFF.